This T cell receptor (beta chain) was found in a study of blood T cells in healthy people across ages. CDR1 and CDR2 (germline): MNHEY, SMNVEV (reference sequence). This CDR3 region has 14 residues. Trimming pared 2 bases from V and 7 bases from J, leaving 9 bases between. Concerning this clonotype itself: Antigen specificity is unknown.

Alongside a J-beta primer mix, a sample-barcoded 5' primer served in a second PCR lasting 7 to 11 cycles. From the 5' RACE reads, TCRdb called clonotypes with MiXCR, one entry per CDR3 protein. The sample has roughly 800,000 distinct CDR3 sequences, roughly 50% seen once. Every sample had a minimum of 6.5 million PBMCs isolated. Study outcomes and limitations: TCR beta diversity per million T cells fell roughly linearly with age. PBMCs that were unsorted prevented a conclusive naive versus antigen-experienced comparison.

The sample was blood. This chain uses TRBV27 with TRBJ1-6; possible D gene TRBD1, 6 bases. The receptor comes from a man at least 80 years old in good health. This chain's CDR3 is CASSLRQENSPLHF. CDR3 in DNA: TGTGCCAGCAGTTTAAGACAGGAAAATTCACCCCTCCACTTT.